The rows below give T cell receptor beta chains drawn from one sample of a study of control samples from healthy donors and cancer patients. Sequencing was performed with immunoSEQ multiplex PCR; in TCRdb, only in-frame clones are kept and a portion is missing. The sample includes 150,000 to 200,000 clones, approximately 94% of them seen just once. Sequenced: blood. These receptor sequences come from a man younger than 40 in good health. Each CDR3 is given with its conserved first and last residue. Fields, in order: D gene, clone size, J gene, V gene, CDR3 DNA, CDR3 protein. D genes are given only for firm matches. Size tells how often a clone was seen (once, few, many) or the class of an expanded clone, and some rows leave it out.

D: NA; size: NA; J: TRBJ2-7; V: TRBV2; DNA: TGTGCCAGCAGCGATGGGACTCACGAGCAGTACTTC; CDR3: CASSDGTHEQYF
D: NA; size: few; J: TRBJ1-6; V: TRBV6-7; DNA: TGTGCCAGCAGTCTCGGCCTCCCGGGGGGGACCGGCGGATATTATAATTCACCCCTCCACTTT; CDR3: CASSLGLPGGTGGYYNSPLHF
D: NA; size: few; J: TRBJ1-2; V: TRBV7-8; DNA: TGTGCCAGCAGCAAAGATCCCTTTCTTGGGAGCTATGGCTACACCTTC; CDR3: CASSKDPFLGSYGYTF
D: NA; size: once; J: TRBJ2-2; V: TRBV18; DNA: TGTGCCAGCTCACCTCACACGGCCGGGGAGCTGTTTTTT; CDR3: CASSPHTAGELFF
D: NA; size: NA; J: TRBJ2-6; V: TRBV19; DNA: TGTGCCAGTAGTCTGGCGGGCAGGGGACGCTCTGGGGCCAACGTCCTGACTTTC; CDR3: CASSLAGRGRSGANVLTF
D: NA; size: NA; J: TRBJ2-5; V: TRBV2; DNA: TGTGCCAGCAGAGTCTCAGAGACCCAGTACTTC; CDR3: CASRVSETQYF
D: TRBD2; size: once; J: TRBJ2-3; V: TRBV29-1; DNA: TGCAGCACAGCGGGATCACCCCGGGATACGCAGTATTTT; CDR3: CSTAGSPRDTQYF
D: NA; size: NA; J: TRBJ2-2; V: TRBV3-1/TRBV3-2; DNA: TGTGCCAGCAGCCAAGATCGCCAGGGGATCGGGGAGCTGTTTTTT; CDR3: CASSQDRQGIGELFF
D: TRBD2; size: NA; J: TRBJ2-1; V: TRBV7-3; DNA: TGTGCCAGCAGCTTCTCGGCGGGAGGGGATGAGCAGTTCTTC; CDR3: CASSFSAGGDEQFF
D: NA; size: NA; J: TRBJ2-2; V: TRBV4-3; DNA: TGCGCCAGCAGCCAAGAAATGTCTACCGGGGAGCTGTTTTTT; CDR3: CASSQEMSTGELFF
D: NA; size: NA; J: TRBJ2-3; V: TRBV5-4; DNA: TGTGCCAGCAGCGCGAGCGGCACAGATACGCAGTATTTT; CDR3: CASSASGTDTQYF
D: NA; size: NA; J: TRBJ2-3; V: TRBV12-3/TRBV12-4; DNA: TGTGCCAGCAGCCCTCGGACGCCTCATACGCAGTATTTT; CDR3: CASSPRTPHTQYF
D: NA; size: NA; J: TRBJ1-4; V: TRBV5-1; DNA: TGCGCCAGCAGCTTGGGGGTCAAGAAGGATGAAAAACTGTTTTTT; CDR3: CASSLGVKKDEKLFF
D: TRBD1; size: NA; J: TRBJ2-7; V: TRBV19; DNA: TGTGCCAGTAGTATTCGACAGGGGCGCTGGGAGCACTACGAGCAGTACTTC; CDR3: CASSIRQGRWEHYEQYF
D: TRBD2; size: NA; J: TRBJ2-5; V: TRBV7-8; DNA: TGTGCCAGCAGCTTAAGGATACAGGGCCAAAGCGGGGGCCAGTACTTC; CDR3: CASSLRIQGQSGGQYF
D: NA; size: NA; J: TRBJ1-5; V: TRBV27; DNA: TGTGCCAGCAGTTTAATGGGGAATCAGCCCCAGCATTTT; CDR3: CASSLMGNQPQHF
D: TRBD1; size: NA; J: TRBJ1-1; V: TRBV7-8; DNA: TGTGCCAGCAGCGTGCCGGGACAGGCCATGAACACTGAAGCTTTCTTT; CDR3: CASSVPGQAMNTEAFF
D: NA; size: NA; J: TRBJ1-5; V: TRBV7-2; DNA: TGTGCCAGCAGCCGACAGATCAATCAGCCCCAGCATTTT; CDR3: CASSRQINQPQHF
D: NA; size: NA; J: TRBJ2-5; V: TRBV29-1; DNA: TGCAGCGTTGAAGATGTCCTTGGGGAGACCCAGTACTTC; CDR3: CSVEDVLGETQYF
D: NA; size: NA; J: TRBJ1-5; V: TRBV18; DNA: TGTGCCAGCTCGCCACAGGGAAATAGCAATCAGCCCCAGCATTTT; CDR3: CASSPQGNSNQPQHF
D: NA; size: once; J: TRBJ1-1; V: TRBV18; DNA: TGTGCCAGCTCACAGGGGAGGGACACTGAAGCTTTCTTT; CDR3: CASSQGRDTEAFF
D: NA; size: few; J: TRBJ2-7; V: TRBV6-5; DNA: TGTGCCAGCAGCGACATGGTCTACGAGCAGTACTTC; CDR3: CASSDMVYEQYF
D: NA; size: NA; J: TRBJ2-1; V: TRBV7-6; DNA: TGTGCCAGCAGCTTCAGACCTCTCGATGAGCAGTTCTTC; CDR3: CASSFRPLDEQFF
D: TRBD1; size: NA; J: TRBJ1-2; V: TRBV28; DNA: TGTGCCAGCAGGGGGACAGTTATTCCGGTCGATGGCTACACCTTC; CDR3: CASRGTVIPVDGYTF
D: NA; size: NA; J: TRBJ1-4; V: TRBV11-2; DNA: TGTGCCAGCAGCTTCACGGGAGGGAGTTTGGGTGAAAAACTGTTTTTT; CDR3: CASSFTGGSLGEKLFF
D: NA; size: NA; J: TRBJ1-2; V: TRBV30; DNA: TGTGCCTGGAGCGACTTCCCTAACTATGGCTACACCTTC; CDR3: CAWSDFPNYGYTF
D: NA; size: NA; J: TRBJ1-3; V: TRBV19; DNA: TGTGCCAGTACAATTGGACACAGGGAAGGATCTGGAAACACCATATATTTT; CDR3: CASTIGHREGSGNTIYF
D: NA; size: NA; J: TRBJ1-2; V: TRBV5-1; DNA: TGCGCCAGCAGCTTGGGGACCTCTGAAAAGGACTACACCTTC; CDR3: CASSLGTSEKDYTF
D: NA; size: NA; J: TRBJ2-1; V: TRBV6-4; DNA: TGTGCCAGCAGTGACGGAACGGGAGACTACAATGAGCAGTTCTTC; CDR3: CASSDGTGDYNEQFF
D: TRBD2; size: NA; J: TRBJ2-3; V: TRBV5-1; DNA: TGCGCCAGCAGCTCCTCCGGGACTAGCGGGAGTGTGGCAGATACGCAGTATTTT; CDR3: CASSSSGTSGSVADTQYF
D: NA; size: NA; J: TRBJ1-5; V: TRBV4-1; DNA: TGCGCCAGCAGCGATGGGTGGCAGCCCCAGCATTTT; CDR3: CASSDGWQPQHF
D: NA; size: NA; J: TRBJ2-6; V: TRBV27; DNA: TGTGCCAGCAGTAACCAAGCTGCAAGTGGGGCCAACGTCCTGACTTTC; CDR3: CASSNQAASGANVLTF
D: NA; size: NA; J: TRBJ1-2; V: TRBV6-5; DNA: TGTGCCAGCAAGGGCAGAGCTAACTATGGCTACACCTTC; CDR3: CASKGRANYGYTF
D: NA; size: NA; J: TRBJ2-6; V: TRBV6-2/TRBV6-3; DNA: TGTGCCAGCAGTGCTAGCCGATCTGGGGCCAACGTCCTGACTTTC; CDR3: CASSASRSGANVLTF
D: NA; size: NA; J: TRBJ1-6; V: TRBV7-2; DNA: TGTGCCAGCAGCACAGGCCCCCGGGGTTCACCCCTCCACTTT; CDR3: CASSTGPRGSPLHF
D: NA; size: NA; J: TRBJ2-7; V: TRBV28; DNA: TGTGCCAGCAGTTCCGTCTTCTACGAGCAGTACTTC; CDR3: CASSSVFYEQYF